The 19 T cell receptor beta chains below come from one sample, sequenced in a study of regulatory T cells in long-lasting Graves disease. The TCR beta library used iRepertoire HTBI primers with Arm-PCR amplification of CDR3. TCRdb used MiXCR to reprocess the multiplex PCR reads, holding one entry per CDR3 protein. Found here are around 360,000 distinct CDR3 sequences, 15% to 20% of them singletons; the top ten hold 20%. Regarding time point: newly diagnosed GD, antithyroid drugs for less than 3 months. The TCR library was prepared using RNA isolated from PBMCs. These data were also reused for a study on T cells in Graves' hyperthyroidism and ophthalmopathy.

The source material was peripheral blood mononuclear cells (PBMCs), sampled at new diagnosis, from a patient treated with antithyroid drugs. These receptors all come from a woman aged 18-29 years with Graves disease.

This clonotype was seen ten or more times. The chain uses TRBV24-1 and TRBJ2-1; D remains unclear. The V gene's germline CDR1 is KGHDR and CDR2 SFDVKD. This CDR3 is built from 15 residues. V lost 0 bases and J 5 bases, leaving 10 bases between the germline ends. CDR3 residues: CATSDLRQPHNEQFF. The CDR3 nucleotides are TGTGCCACCAGTGATTTGCGACAACCTCACAATGAGCAGTTCTTC.

Many counts were recorded for this clonotype. The rearrangement joins TRBV19 to TRBJ2-2; 8 bases are shared with TRBD1. CDR3 size: 16 residues. The germline V gene encodes CDR1 LNHDA and CDR2 SQIVND (reference sequence). V was clipped by 8 bases and J by 0 bases; unmatched bases: 8. The CDR3, as DNA: TGTGCCAGTCGGACTACGGACAGGGCGAACACCGGGGAGCTGTTTTTT. This encodes CASRTTDRANTGELFF. The variable domain in full, with the rest retrieved from reference TRBV19 and TRBJ2-2, is DGGITQSPKYLFRKEGQNVTLSCEQNLNHDAMYWYRQDPGQGLRLIYYSQIVNDFQKGDIAEGYSVSREKKESFPLTVTSAQKNPTAFYLCASRTTDRANTGELFFGEGSRLTVL.

The sample holds many counts of this clonotype. CDR3 DNA: TGCAGTGCTAGGTGGCGGATGGGCGCCTATGAGCAGTTCTTC. This codes for CSARWRMGAYEQFF. The chain recombines TRBV20-1 with TRBJ2-1, with D unresolved. V dropped 3 bases and J dropped 8 bases, with 17 bases sitting between them. The germline V gene encodes CDR1 DFQATT and CDR2 SNEGSKA (reference sequence). This CDR3 region has 14 residues.

This clonotype was picked up many times. The chain uses TRBV12-3 or TRBV12-4 and TRBJ2-2; 10 positions agree with TRBD2. The CDR3 extends over 19 amino acids. The trim removed 5 bases at V and 5 bases at J, leaving 17 bases unmatched. The CDR3 sequence is CASSTLQREGRITTGELFF. CDR3 nucleotide sequence: TGTGCCAGCAGTACCCTCCAGCGGGAGGGCCGGATCACGACCGGGGAGCTGTTTTTT.

In this sample, this clonotype turned up a few times. The V gene is TRBV9, the J gene TRBJ2-3, with D tentatively TRBD2 (6 bases). Trimming cost V 4 bases and J 0 bases, with 12 bases left between them. The CDR3 is made up of 15 amino acids. CDR1 and CDR2 from the germline V gene are SGDLS and YYNGEE. CDR3 in DNA: TGTGCCAGCAGCCCGGGACTCGTGAGCACAGATACGCAGTATTTT. Amino acids: CASSPGLVSTDTQYF.

In this sample, this clonotype turned up a few times. The chain joins TRBV19 to TRBJ2-2; unclear D gene. The V end lost 7 bases, the J end lost 3 bases, and 12 bases lay between the germline ends. Germline V gene sequence: CDR1 LNHDA, CDR2 SQIVND (reference sequence). The length of the CDR3 is 14 residues. DNA of the CDR3: TGTGCCAGTAATAGGAGAACGGACACCGGGGAGCTGTTTTTT. As protein: CASNRRTDTGELFF.

In this sample, this clonotype turned up a few times. The chain couples TRBV29-1 to TRBJ2-1; TRBD2 might be the D (6 bases). Trimming took off 3 bases at V and 8 bases at J, with 20 bases between the two ends. Germline CDR1 and CDR2: SQVTM and ANQGSEA. The CDR3 covers 15 residues. The DNA of the CDR3 is TGCAGCGTTGAGGGTGGGGGGTCGTCGTTCGATGAGCAGTTCTTC. Translation: CSVEGGGSSFDEQFF.

This clonotype has a count of ten or more. The chain joins TRBV2 to TRBJ2-2; TRBD2 might be the D (5 bases). CDR1 is SNHLY, CDR2 FYNNEI, per germline. V lost 9 bases and J 5 bases, leaving 13 bases between the germline ends. The CDR3 is made up of 13 amino acids. The CDR3 region has the DNA TGTGCCAGTAAGATGACGGGGACCGGGGAGCTGTTTTTT. This codes for CASKMTGTGELFF.

This chain uses TRBV24-1 with TRBJ2-2; possible D gene TRBD2, 6 bases. CDR1 and CDR2 (germline): KGHDR, SFDVKD. The V end lost 8 bases, the J end lost 4 bases, and 13 bases lay between the germline ends. The CDR3 is 14 residues long. CDR3 sequence (DNA): TGTGCCACCATGACTAGTTTTCGCACCGGGGAGCTGTTTTTT. Its protein product is CATMTSFRTGELFF.

At least ten counts were recorded for this clonotype. This sequence joins TRBV27 and TRBJ2-7; D unresolved. This CDR3 contains 15 residues. With 5 bases removed from V and 0 bases from J, the gap between germline ends came to 14 bases. Germline CDR1 is MNHEY and CDR2 is SMNVEV (reference sequence). In nucleotides, the CDR3 is TGTGCCAGCAGTCCCAGACCAGCGAGCTCCTACGAGCAGTACTTC. Encoded protein: CASSPRPASSYEQYF.

For this clonotype: The conserved phenylalanine or tryptophan is not found at the CDR3 terminus, so this likely reflects a read error. The chain employs TRBV3-1 and TRBJ1-1; D uncertain. CDR3 length: 12 residues. Germline-derived CDR1 and CDR2 are LGHDT and YNNKEL (reference sequence). CDR3 amino acids: CASNQAGTEAFS. The CDR3 nucleotides read TGTGCCAGCAACCAAGCGGGAACTGAAGCTTTCTCT.

This clonotype has a count of ten or more. The chain carries TRBV28 and TRBJ1-1; D uncertain. CDR3 size: 14 residues. V lost 2 bases and J 4 bases, leaving 11 bases between the germline ends. Germline V lookup: CDR1 MDHEN, CDR2 SYDVKM. The CDR3 loop is CASSLRASSTEAFF. Here the CDR3 DNA reads TGTGCCAGCAGTTTACGGGCATCGAGCACTGAAGCTTTCTTT.

The rearrangement links TRBV29-1 to TRBJ1-1; D is perhaps TRBD1 (5 bases). The germline V and J ends were trimmed by 4 bases and 8 bases, with 8 bases remaining between them. The CDR3 loop spans 10 amino acids. CDR1 is SQVTM, CDR2 ANQGSEA, per germline. The DNA for the CDR3 is TGCAGCGTTGGGGGGTCGGAAGCTTTCTTT. Its protein product is CSVGGSEAFF.

This clonotype was found a few times. This sequence joins TRBV7-9 and TRBJ1-6, with 7 positions matching TRBD1. This CDR3 has 13 residues. V was pared by 6 bases and J by 7 bases, with 3 bases of the junction left unmatched. Germline loops: CDR1 SEHNR, CDR2 FQNEAQ (reference sequence). This CDR3 reads CASREGGNSPLHF. The DNA of the CDR3 is TGTGCCAGCAGGGAAGGGGGCAATTCACCCCTCCACTTT.

A few counts support this clonotype. The J gene is TRBJ2-1, the V gene TRBV29-1; 11 positions match TRBD2. Germline values: CDR1 SQVTM, CDR2 ANQGSEA. The CDR3 loop spans 12 amino acids. Trimming cost V 7 bases and J 7 bases; bases outside gene matches: 3. The CDR3 here is CSGTSGRNEQFF. For the CDR3, the DNA is TGCAGCGGCACTAGCGGGAGAAATGAGCAGTTCTTC.

V usage is TRBV28 and J usage is TRBJ2-2; TRBD1 agrees at 9 bases. The CDR3 loop spans 15 amino acids. Looked up from germline, CDR1 is MDHEN and CDR2 is SYDVKM. V was clipped by 3 bases and J by 3 bases; unmatched bases: 2. The CDR3 sequence is CASSFRTGDTGELFF. The CDR3 DNA is TGTGCCAGCAGTTTCCGGACAGGGGACACCGGGGAGCTGTTTTTT.

The chain recombines TRBV18 with TRBJ2-5, with 7 bases that match TRBD1. The J segment lost 0 bases and the V segment lost 3 bases, leaving 4 bases of the junction unmatched. From germline, CDR1 is KGHSH and CDR2 LQKENI. The CDR3 runs to 15 residues. In DNA form, the CDR3 reads TGTGCCAGCTCACCCCGACAGGGTTACCAAGAGACCCAGTACTTC. Translation: CASSPRQGYQETQYF.

This clonotype was counted at least ten times. The chain joins TRBV4-1 to TRBJ1-2; no firm D call. With 0 bases removed from V and 7 bases from J, the gap between germline ends came to 12 bases. CDR1 is MGHRA, CDR2 YSYEKL, per germline. There are 14 residues in the CDR3. The CDR3 DNA is TGCGCCAGCAGCCAAGATTTGGTGGTTGGTGGCTACACCTTC. Its translation: CASSQDLVVGGYTF.

Turning to this clonotype: The conserved phenylalanine or tryptophan normally closing the CDR3 is absent here, so this likely arose from a read error. The chain employs TRBV3-1 and TRBJ2-7, with TRBD2 matching 7 bases. Germline CDR1 LGHDT, CDR2 YNNKEL (reference sequence). Unmatched junction bases numbered 2, after V lost 3 bases and J lost 3 bases. The CDR3 runs 13 residues. CDR3 DNA sequence: TGTGCCAGCAGCCAGGGGAGGGGCTACGAGCAGTACTTG. It yields the protein CASSQGRGYEQYL.